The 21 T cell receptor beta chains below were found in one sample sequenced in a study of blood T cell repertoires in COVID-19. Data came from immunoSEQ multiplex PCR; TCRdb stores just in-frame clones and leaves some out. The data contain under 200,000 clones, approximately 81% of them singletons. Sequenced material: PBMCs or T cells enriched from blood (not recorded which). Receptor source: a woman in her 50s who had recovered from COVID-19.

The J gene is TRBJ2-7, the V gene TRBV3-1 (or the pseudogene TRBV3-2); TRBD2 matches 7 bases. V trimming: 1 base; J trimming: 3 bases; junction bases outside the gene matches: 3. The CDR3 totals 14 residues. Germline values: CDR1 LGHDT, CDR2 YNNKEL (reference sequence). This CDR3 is CASSQGLASYEQYF. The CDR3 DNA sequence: TGTGCCAGCAGCCAAGGACTAGCCAGCTACGAGCAGTACTTC.

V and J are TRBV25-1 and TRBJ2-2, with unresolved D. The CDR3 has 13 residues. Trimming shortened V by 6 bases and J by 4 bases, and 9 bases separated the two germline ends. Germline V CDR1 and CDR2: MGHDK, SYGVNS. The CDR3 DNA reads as TGTGCCAGCAGACGGGTGGTCACCGGGGAGCTGTTTTTT. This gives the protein CASRRVVTGELFF. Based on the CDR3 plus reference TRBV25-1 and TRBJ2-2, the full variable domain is EADIYQTPRYLVIGTGKKITLECSQTMGHDKMYWYQQDPGMELHLIHYSYGVNSTEKGDLSSESTVSRIRTEHFPLTLESARPSHTSQYLCASRRVVTGELFFGEGSRLTVL.

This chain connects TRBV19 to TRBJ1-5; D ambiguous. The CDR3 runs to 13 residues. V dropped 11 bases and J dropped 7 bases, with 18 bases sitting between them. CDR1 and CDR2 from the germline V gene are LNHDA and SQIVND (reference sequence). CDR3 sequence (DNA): TGTGCCGTCGCACGGGGTGCGGAGCAGCCCCAGCATTTT. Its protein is CAVARGAEQPQHF.

CDR3: CASSPRTGGMTEAFF. The CDR3 nucleotides are TGTGCCAGCTCACCAAGGACAGGGGGGATGACTGAAGCTTTCTTT. The rearrangement joins TRBV18 to TRBJ1-1; TRBD1 aligns across 10 bases. CDR3 length equals 15 residues. Germline-derived CDR1 and CDR2 are KGHSH and LQKENI. V lost 2 bases and J lost 5; bases outside the gene matches: 5.

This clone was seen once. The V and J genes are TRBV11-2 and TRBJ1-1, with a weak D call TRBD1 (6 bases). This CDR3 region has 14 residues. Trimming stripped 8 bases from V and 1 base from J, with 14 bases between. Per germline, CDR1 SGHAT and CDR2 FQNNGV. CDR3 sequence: CASCVGGQNTEAFF. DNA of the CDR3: TGTGCCAGCTGCGTAGGGGGGCAGAACACTGAAGCTTTCTTT.

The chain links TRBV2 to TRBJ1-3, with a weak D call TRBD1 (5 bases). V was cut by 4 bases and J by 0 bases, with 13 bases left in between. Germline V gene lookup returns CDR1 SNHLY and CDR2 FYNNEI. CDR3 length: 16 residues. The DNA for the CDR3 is TGTGCCAGCAGTGGACAGCGTAGCAACTCTGGAAACACCATATATTTT. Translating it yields CASSGQRSNSGNTIYF. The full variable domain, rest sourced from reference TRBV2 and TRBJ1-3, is EPEVTQTPSHQVTQMGQEVILRCVPISNHLYFYWYRQILGQKVEFLVSFYNNEISEKSEIFDDQFSVERPDGSNFTLKIRSTKLEDSAMYFCASSGQRSNSGNTIYFGEGSWLTVV.

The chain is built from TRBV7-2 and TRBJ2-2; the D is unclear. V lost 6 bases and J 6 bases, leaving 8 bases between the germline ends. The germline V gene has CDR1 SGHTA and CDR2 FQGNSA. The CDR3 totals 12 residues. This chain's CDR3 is CASRRKPGELFF. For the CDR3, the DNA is TGTGCCAGCAGGCGAAAGCCCGGGGAGCTGTTTTTT. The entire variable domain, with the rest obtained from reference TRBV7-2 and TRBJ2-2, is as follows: GAGVSQSPSNKVTEKGKDVELRCDPISGHTALYWYRQSLGQGLEFLIYFQGNSAPDKSGLPSDRFSAERTGGSVSTLTIQRTQQEDSAVYLCASRRKPGELFFGEGSRLTVL.

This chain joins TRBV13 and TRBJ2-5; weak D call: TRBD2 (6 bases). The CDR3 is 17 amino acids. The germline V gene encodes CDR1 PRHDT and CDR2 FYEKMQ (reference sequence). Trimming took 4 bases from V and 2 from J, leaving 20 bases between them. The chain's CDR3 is CASSSDSGRRVQETQYF. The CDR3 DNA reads TGTGCCAGCAGCTCAGACTCAGGGAGGAGGGTTCAAGAGACCCAGTACTTC.

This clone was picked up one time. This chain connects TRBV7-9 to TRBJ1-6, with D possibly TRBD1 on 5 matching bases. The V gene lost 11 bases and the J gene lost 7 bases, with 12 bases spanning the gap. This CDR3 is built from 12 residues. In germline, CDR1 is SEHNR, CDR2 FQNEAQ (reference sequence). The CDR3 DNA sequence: TGTGCCGGGGCGACGCGGAATTCACCCCTCCACTTT. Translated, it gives CAGATRNSPLHF.

The CDR3 here is CASSRGGEYEQYF. The CDR3 region has the DNA TGCGCCAGCAGCAGGGGAGGCGAATACGAGCAGTACTTC. This rearrangement joins TRBV5-1 to TRBJ2-7; D is possibly TRBD2 (6 bases). Germline CDR1 is SGHRS and CDR2 is YFSETQ. Trimming removed 4 bases at V and 4 bases at J, with 12 bases between. This CDR3 comprises 13 residues.

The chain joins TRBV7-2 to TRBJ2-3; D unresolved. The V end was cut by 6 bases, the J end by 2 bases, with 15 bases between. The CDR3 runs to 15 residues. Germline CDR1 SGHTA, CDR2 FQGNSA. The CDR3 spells CASSSQFRSTDTQYF. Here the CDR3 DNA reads TGTGCCAGCAGTTCCCAGTTTCGCTCCACAGATACGCAGTATTTT.

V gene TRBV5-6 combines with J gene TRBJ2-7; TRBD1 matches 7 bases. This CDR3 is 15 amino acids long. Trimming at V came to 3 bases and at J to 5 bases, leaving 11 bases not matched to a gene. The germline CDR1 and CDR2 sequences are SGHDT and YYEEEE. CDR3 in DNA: TGTGCCAGCAGCTCCCCGACCGGTACAGGGGACGAGCAGTACTTC. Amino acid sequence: CASSSPTGTGDEQYF.

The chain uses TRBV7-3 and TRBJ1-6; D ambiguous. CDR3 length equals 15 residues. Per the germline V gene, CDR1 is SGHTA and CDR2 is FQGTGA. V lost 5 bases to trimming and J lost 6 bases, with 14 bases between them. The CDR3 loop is CASSARIGSNSPLHF. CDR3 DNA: TGTGCCAGCAGCGCCAGGATCGGCAGTAATTCACCCCTCCACTTT.

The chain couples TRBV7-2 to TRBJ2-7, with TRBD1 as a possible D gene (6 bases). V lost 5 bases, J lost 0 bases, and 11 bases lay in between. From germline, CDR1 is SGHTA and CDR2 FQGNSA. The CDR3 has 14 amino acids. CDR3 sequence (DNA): TGTGCCAGCAGCCCCCGGACAGACTCCTACGAGCAGTACTTC. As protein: CASSPRTDSYEQYF.

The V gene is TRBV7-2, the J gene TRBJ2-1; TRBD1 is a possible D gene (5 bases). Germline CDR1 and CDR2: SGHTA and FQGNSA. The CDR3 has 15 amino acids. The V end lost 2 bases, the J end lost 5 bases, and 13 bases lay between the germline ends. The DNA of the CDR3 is TGTGCCAGCAGCTTACAGGGTGCTCGCGACAATGAGCAGTTCTTC. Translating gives CASSLQGARDNEQFF.

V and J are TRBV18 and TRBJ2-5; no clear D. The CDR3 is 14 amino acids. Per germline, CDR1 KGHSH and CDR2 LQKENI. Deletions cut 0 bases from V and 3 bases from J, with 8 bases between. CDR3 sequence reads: CASSPPEQKETQYF. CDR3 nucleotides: TGTGCCAGCTCACCACCGGAACAGAAAGAGACCCAGTACTTC.

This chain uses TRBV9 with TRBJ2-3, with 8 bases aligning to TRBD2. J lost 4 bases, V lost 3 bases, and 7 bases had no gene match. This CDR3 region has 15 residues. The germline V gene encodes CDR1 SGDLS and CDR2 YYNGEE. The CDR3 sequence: CASSGPSGGPDTQYF. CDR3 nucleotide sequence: TGTGCCAGCAGCGGGCCAAGCGGGGGCCCAGATACGCAGTATTTT.

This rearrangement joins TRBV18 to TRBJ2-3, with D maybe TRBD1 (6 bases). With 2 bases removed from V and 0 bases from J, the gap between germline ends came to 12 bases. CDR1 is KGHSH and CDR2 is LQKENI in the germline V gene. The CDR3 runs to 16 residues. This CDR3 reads CASSPKMDSSTDTQYF. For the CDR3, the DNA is TGTGCCAGCTCACCAAAGATGGACAGTAGCACAGATACGCAGTATTTT.

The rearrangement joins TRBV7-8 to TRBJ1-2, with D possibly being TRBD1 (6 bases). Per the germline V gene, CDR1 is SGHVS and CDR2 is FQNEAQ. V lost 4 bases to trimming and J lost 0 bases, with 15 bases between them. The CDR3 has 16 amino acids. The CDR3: CASSSLWTEANYGYTF. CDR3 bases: TGTGCCAGCAGCTCACTTTGGACAGAAGCTAACTATGGCTACACCTTC.

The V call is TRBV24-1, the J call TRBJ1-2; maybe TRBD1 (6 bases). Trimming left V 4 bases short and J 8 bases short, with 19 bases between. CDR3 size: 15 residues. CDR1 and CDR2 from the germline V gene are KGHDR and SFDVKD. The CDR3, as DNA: TGTGCCACCAGTGAAGCGGGACACGAAACGGGGGGCTACACCTTC. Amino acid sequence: CATSEAGHETGGYTF.

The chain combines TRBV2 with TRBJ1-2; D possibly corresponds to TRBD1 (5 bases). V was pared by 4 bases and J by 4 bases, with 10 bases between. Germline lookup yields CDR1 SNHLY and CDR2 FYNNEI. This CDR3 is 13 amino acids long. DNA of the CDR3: TGTGCCAGCAGTGTAGGGGAAATCTATGGCTACACCTTC. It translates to CASSVGEIYGYTF.